A selection of T cell receptor beta chains follows, all from one sample in a study of blood T cells in healthy people across ages. TCRdb called the 5' RACE reads again in MiXCR, with one record for every CDR3 protein. In the table there are some 930,000 distinct CDR3 sequences, about 27% of which are singletons. This sample also belongs to another study, concerning T cells of mothers and their children.

The sample taken for sequencing was blood. The receptors stem from a woman between 40 and 55 years old in good health. The CDR3 runs from the conserved cysteine through the conserved F or W. A D gene is named only where the DNA matches it firmly. Size tells how often a clone was seen (once, few, many) or the class of an expanded clone, and some rows leave it out.

j_call d_call clone_size v_call cdr3_aa cdr3_nt
TRBJ1-4 NA few TRBV5-1 CASRGGTEEKLFF TGCGCCAGCAGAGGGGGAACGGAAGAAAAACTGTTTTTT
TRBJ2-7 TRBD1 NA TRBV20-1 CSGGTGQTYEQYF TGCAGTGGCGGGACAGGGCAAACCTACGAGCAGTACTTC
TRBJ2-7 TRBD2 many TRBV20-1 CSARDVTSGDYEQYF TGCAGTGCTAGAGATGTGACTAGCGGGGACTACGAGCAGTACTTC
TRBJ1-1 NA NA TRBV28 CASSPVVGATEAFF TGTGCCAGCAGTCCGGTGGTAGGGGCCACTGAAGCTTTCTTT
TRBJ2-6 NA NA TRBV9 CASSGRVLSGANVLTF TGTGCCAGCAGCGGGAGGGTACTCTCTGGGGCCAACGTCCTGACTTTC
TRBJ1-1 NA NA TRBV5-1 CASSLDRRAFF TGCGCCAGCAGCCTAGACAGACGAGCTTTCTTT
TRBJ2-7 TRBD1 many TRBV28 CASSLTGVEQYF TGTGCCAGCAGCCTGACAGGGGTCGAGCAGTACTTC
TRBJ2-6 NA few TRBV12-3/TRBV12-4 CASSSTSQANVLTF TGTGCCAGCAGCTCGACCTCCCAGGCCAACGTCCTGACTTTC
TRBJ1-5 NA NA TRBV4-2 CASSQDIRPTGRNQPQHF TGTGCCAGCAGCCAAGATATCAGACCAACCGGTAGAAATCAGCCCCAGCATTTT
TRBJ1-4 NA NA TRBV7-7 CASSLNRASGKLFF TGTGCTAGCAGCTTAAATAGGGCCAGCGGAAAACTGTTTTTT
TRBJ2-1 NA NA TRBV5-1 CASSLGGVGYNEQFF TGCGCCAGCAGCTTGGGGGGGGTGGGATACAATGAGCAGTTCTTC
TRBJ1-1 NA once TRBV5-1 CASSFGALDTEAFF TGCGCCAGCAGCTTCGGGGCACTTGACACTGAAGCTTTCTTT
TRBJ2-5 NA NA TRBV5-1 CASSFSTAGQEKTQYF TGCGCCAGCAGCTTCTCTACGGCGGGACAAGAAAAGACCCAGTACTTC
TRBJ2-1 NA few TRBV29-1 CSVVRGVSYNEQFF TGCAGCGTTGTTCGCGGGGTGTCCTACAATGAGCAGTTCTTC
TRBJ1-5 TRBD1 many TRBV7-2 CASSPYRGQNQPQHF TGTGCCAGCAGCCCGTACAGGGGGCAAAATCAGCCCCAGCATTTT
TRBJ2-1 NA once TRBV7-9 CASSSLDDEQFF TGTGCCAGCAGCTCGCTGGATGATGAGCAGTTCTTC
TRBJ1-2 NA few TRBV29-1 CSAGPGLTTSYGYTF TGCAGCGCAGGGCCAGGGCTAACGACTTCCTATGGCTACACCTTC
TRBJ2-1 NA few TRBV2 CASHQRDGVYNEQFF TGTGCCAGCCATCAACGGGACGGGGTCTACAATGAGCAGTTCTTC
TRBJ2-7 NA NA TRBV5-4 CASSLGAGRGSYEQYF TGTGCCAGCAGCTTGGGGGCAGGGAGAGGATCCTACGAGCAGTACTTC
TRBJ2-7 TRBD1 NA TRBV10-3 CAITADRSTGEQYF TGTGCCATCACTGCGGACAGGTCCACTGGGGAGCAGTACTTC
TRBJ2-3 NA NA TRBV7-7 CASSLVGTAQDMQYF TGTGCCAGCAGCTTAGTGGGGACCGCTCAGGATATGCAGTATTTT
TRBJ1-3 NA few TRBV5-5 CASSLGQSSGNTIYF TGTGCCAGCAGCTTGGGACAGAGCTCTGGAAACACCATATATTTT
TRBJ1-4 NA few TRBV5-5 CASSRTGPPTRTNEKLFF TGTGCCAGCAGCCGGACGGGACCTCCGACCCGTACTAATGAAAAACTGTTTTTT
TRBJ1-5 TRBD1 many TRBV14 CASSQGTSGQGSGQPQHF TGTGCCAGCAGCCAAGGAACCTCGGGACAGGGGTCGGGGCAGCCCCAGCATTTT
TRBJ2-1 NA NA TRBV27 CASKLASYNEQFF TGTGCCAGCAAACTAGCTTCCTACAATGAGCAGTTCTTC
TRBJ2-7 NA many TRBV28 CATNGQYYEQYF TGTGCCACCAATGGACAGTACTACGAGCAGTACTTC
TRBJ2-2 NA few TRBV20-1 CSARDPASGELFF TGCAGTGCTAGAGATCCGGCCTCCGGGGAGCTGTTTTTT
TRBJ1-5 TRBD1 few TRBV9 CASSVGTTGGQPQHF TGTGCCAGCAGCGTAGGAACGACAGGGGGACAGCCCCAGCATTTT
TRBJ1-1 TRBD1 NA TRBV20-1 CRGQGASMNTEACF TGCAGGGGACAGGGGGCGTCTATGAACACTGAAGCTTGCTTT
TRBJ2-5 TRBD2 NA TRBV2 CASGGLDAETQYF TGTGCCAGCGGCGGACTAGACGCAGAGACCCAGTACTTC
TRBJ2-3 TRBD2 NA TRBV7-6 CASSSNGGGRTSTDTQYF TGTGCCAGCAGTTCAAATGGGGGGGGTCGCACTAGCACAGATACGCAGTATTTT
TRBJ1-1 NA NA TRBV28 CASSQTGPGAFF TGTGCCAGCAGCCAAACAGGTCCTGGAGCTTTCTTT
TRBJ2-5 TRBD2 many TRBV7-8 CASSLVQLAGVRQETQYF TGTGCCAGCAGCTTAGTGCAGCTAGCGGGGGTCCGACAAGAGACCCAGTACTTC
TRBJ1-6 NA few TRBV20-1 CSARVGTGTALYNSPLHF TGCAGTGCTAGAGTGGGCACGGGAACAGCGCTTTATAATTCACCCCTCCACTTT
TRBJ2-3 TRBD1 many TRBV29-1 CSAGTGVGDTQYF TGCAGCGCCGGGACAGGGGTGGGAGATACGCAGTATTTT
TRBJ2-7 NA NA TRBV28 CASSLRPTTYYEQYF TGTGCCAGCAGTTTAAGACCGACTACCTACTACGAGCAGTACTTC
TRBJ2-7 TRBD2 many TRBV12-3/TRBV12-4 CASSSTSGGTYEQYF TGTGCCAGCAGTTCGACTAGCGGGGGAACCTACGAGCAGTACTTC
TRBJ1-5 NA many TRBV29-1 CSVAQGGSNQPQHF TGCAGCGTTGCGCAGGGCGGAAGCAATCAGCCCCAGCATTTT
TRBJ1-1 NA NA TRBV29-1 CSVGSRGTNTEAFF TGCAGCGTTGGGTCCCGGGGAACGAACACTGAAGCTTTCTTT
TRBJ2-7 NA few TRBV4-3 CASSQGPGNYEQYF TGCGCCAGCAGCCAAGGGCCGGGAAACTACGAGCAGTACTTC